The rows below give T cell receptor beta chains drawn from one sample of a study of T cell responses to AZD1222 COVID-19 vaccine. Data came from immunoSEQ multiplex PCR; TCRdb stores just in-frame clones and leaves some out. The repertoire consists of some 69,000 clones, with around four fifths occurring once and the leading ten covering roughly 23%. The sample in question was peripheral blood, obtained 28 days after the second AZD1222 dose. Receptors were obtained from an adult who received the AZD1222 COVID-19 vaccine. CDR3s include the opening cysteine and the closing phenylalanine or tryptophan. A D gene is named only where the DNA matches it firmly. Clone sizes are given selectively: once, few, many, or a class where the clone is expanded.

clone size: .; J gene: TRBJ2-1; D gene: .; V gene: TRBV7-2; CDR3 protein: CASSLAATSYNEQFF; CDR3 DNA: TGTGCCAGCAGCTTAGCGGCTACCTCCTACAATGAGCAGTTCTTC
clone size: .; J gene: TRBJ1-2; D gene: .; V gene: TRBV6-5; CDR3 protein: CATPRESGNGYTF; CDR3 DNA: TGTGCCACCCCCCGGGAATCAGGGAACGGCTACACCTTC
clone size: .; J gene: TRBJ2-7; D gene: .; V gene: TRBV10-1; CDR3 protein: CASSEKTTTSQYF; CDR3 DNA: TGCGCCAGCAGTGAGAAAACGACTACGTCGCAGTACTTC
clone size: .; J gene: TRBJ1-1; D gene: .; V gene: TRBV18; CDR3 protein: CASSPPQAGTEAFF; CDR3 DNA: TGTGCCAGCTCACCACCGCAAGCTGGGACTGAAGCTTTCTTT
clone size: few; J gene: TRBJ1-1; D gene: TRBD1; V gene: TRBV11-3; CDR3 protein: CASSLRQGTEAFF; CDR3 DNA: TGTGCCAGCAGCTTAAGACAGGGCACTGAAGCTTTCTTT
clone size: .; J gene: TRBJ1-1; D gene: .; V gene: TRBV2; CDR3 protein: CASSLTGKTEAFF; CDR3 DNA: TGTGCCAGCAGTCTCACAGGGAAAACTGAAGCTTTCTTT
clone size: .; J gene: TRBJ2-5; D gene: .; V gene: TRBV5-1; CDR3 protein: CASSFGNQETQYF; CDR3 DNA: TGCGCCAGCAGCTTTGGAAACCAAGAGACCCAGTACTTC
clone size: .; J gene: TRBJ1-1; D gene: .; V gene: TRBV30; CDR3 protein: CAWTVGERTEAFF; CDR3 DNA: TGTGCCTGGACGGTGGGAGAGCGGACTGAAGCTTTCTTT
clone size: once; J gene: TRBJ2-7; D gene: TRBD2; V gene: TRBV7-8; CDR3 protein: CASSQEAGRGEQYF; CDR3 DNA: TGTGCCAGCAGCCAGGAGGCAGGGAGGGGCGAGCAGTACTTC
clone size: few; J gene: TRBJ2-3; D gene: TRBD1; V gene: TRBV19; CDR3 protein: CASRQGAADTQYF; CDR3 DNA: TGTGCCAGTAGACAGGGGGCAGCAGATACGCAGTATTTT
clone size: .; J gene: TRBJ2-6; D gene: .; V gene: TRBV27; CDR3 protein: CASSFGVGGANVLTF; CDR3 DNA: TGTGCCAGCAGTTTCGGGGTAGGCGGGGCCAACGTCCTGACTTTC
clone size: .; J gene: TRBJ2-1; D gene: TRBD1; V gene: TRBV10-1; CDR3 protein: CASSDGQAEQFF; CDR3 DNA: TGCGCCAGCAGTGACGGACAGGCCGAGCAGTTCTTC
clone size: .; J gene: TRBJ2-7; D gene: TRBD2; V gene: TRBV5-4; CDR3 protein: CASSRGLAGGDEQYF; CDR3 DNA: TGTGCCAGCAGCAGGGGACTAGCGGGAGGAGACGAGCAGTACTTC
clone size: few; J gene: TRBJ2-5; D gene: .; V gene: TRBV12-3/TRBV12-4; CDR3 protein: CASTPGPGETQYF; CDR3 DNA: TGTGCCAGCACTCCCGGTCCCGGGGAGACCCAGTACTTC
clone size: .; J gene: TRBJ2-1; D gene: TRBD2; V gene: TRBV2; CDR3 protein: CASSGSGTIIYNEQFF; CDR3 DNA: TGTGCCAGCAGTGGTTCAGGGACTATCATCTACAATGAGCAGTTCTTC
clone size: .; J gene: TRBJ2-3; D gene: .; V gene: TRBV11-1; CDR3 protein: CASSSLIGTDTQYF; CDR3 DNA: TGTGCCAGCAGTTCGCTCATAGGAACAGATACGCAGTATTTT
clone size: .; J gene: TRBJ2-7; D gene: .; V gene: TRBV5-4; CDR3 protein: CASSFNPAGSYEQYF; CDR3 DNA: TGTGCCAGCAGCTTTAACCCGGCCGGCTCCTACGAGCAGTACTTC
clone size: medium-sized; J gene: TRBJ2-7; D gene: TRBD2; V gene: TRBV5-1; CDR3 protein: CASSTLAGGPRNEQYF; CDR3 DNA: TGCGCCAGCAGCACGTTAGCGGGGGGGCCGAGAAACGAGCAGTACTTC
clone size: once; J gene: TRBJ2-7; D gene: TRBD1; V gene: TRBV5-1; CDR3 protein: CASSVGTGTPHEQYF; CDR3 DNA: TGCGCCAGCAGCGTGGGGACAGGGACCCCTCACGAGCAGTACTTC
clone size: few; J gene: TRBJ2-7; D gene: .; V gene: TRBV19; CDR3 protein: CASSIGGQGAYEQYF; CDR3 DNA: TGTGCCAGTAGTATAGGGGGACAAGGAGCCTACGAGCAGTACTTC
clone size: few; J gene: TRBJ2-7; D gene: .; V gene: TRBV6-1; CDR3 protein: CASSERGLLF; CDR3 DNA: TGTGCCAGCAGTGAAAGGGGACTGCTATTC
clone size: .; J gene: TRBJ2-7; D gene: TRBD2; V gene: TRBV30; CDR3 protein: CAWTSGSSLHQYF; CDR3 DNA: TGTGCCTGGACTAGCGGGAGCTCTCTCCATCAGTACTTC
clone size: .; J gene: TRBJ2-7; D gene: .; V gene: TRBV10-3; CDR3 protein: CATEIPRDSGEQYF; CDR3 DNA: TGTGCCACCGAAATCCCCCGGGACTCCGGCGAGCAGTACTTC
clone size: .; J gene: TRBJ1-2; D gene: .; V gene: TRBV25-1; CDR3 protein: CASSDPPSGYGYTF; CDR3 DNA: TGTGCCAGCAGTGACCCCCCCTCGGGCTATGGCTACACCTTC
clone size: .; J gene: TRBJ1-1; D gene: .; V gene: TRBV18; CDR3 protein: CASSPDSPITEAFF; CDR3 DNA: TGTGCCAGCTCACCGGACAGCCCCATCACTGAAGCTTTCTTT
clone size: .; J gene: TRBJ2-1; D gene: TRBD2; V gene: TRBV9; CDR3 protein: CASSVAAGAYNEQFF; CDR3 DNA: TGTGCCAGCAGCGTAGCAGCGGGGGCCTACAATGAGCAGTTCTTC
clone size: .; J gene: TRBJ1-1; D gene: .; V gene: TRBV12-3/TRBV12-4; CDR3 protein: CASSNRHTEAFF; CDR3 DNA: TGTGCCAGCAGTAACAGACACACTGAAGCTTTCTTT
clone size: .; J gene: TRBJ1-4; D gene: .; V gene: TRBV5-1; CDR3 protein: CASSLERKEKLFF; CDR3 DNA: TGCGCCAGCAGCTTGGAGCGGAAAGAAAAACTGTTTTTT
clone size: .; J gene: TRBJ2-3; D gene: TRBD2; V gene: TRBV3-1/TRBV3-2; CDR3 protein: CASSPTGLPYTDTQYF; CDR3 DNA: TGTGCCAGCAGCCCAACGGGACTACCCTACACAGATACGCAGTATTTT
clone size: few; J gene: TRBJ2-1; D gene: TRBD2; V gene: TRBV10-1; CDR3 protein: CASSDSGGPDEQFF; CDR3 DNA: TGCGCCAGCAGTGACTCGGGAGGGCCGGATGAGCAGTTCTTC
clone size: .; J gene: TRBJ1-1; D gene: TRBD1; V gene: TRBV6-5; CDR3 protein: CASRGTGMNTEAFF; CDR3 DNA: TGTGCCAGCAGGGGGACAGGGATGAACACTGAAGCTTTCTTT
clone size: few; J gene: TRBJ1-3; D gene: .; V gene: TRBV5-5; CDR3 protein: CASSLAPGPGNTIYF; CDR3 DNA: TGTGCCAGCAGCTTGGCCCCGGGACCCGGAAACACCATATATTTT
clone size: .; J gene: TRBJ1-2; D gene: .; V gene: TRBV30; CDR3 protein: CAWSGAGTDLRYGYTF; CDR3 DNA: TGTGCCTGGAGCGGCGCTGGGACGGATCTTCGGTATGGCTACACCTTC
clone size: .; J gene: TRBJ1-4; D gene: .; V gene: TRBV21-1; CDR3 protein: CASNNDTTNEKLFF; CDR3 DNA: TGTGCCAGCAACAACGATACAACTAATGAAAAACTGTTTTTT
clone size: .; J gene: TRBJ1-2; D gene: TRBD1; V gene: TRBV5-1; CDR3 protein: CASRGNDRARRGYYGYTF; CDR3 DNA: TGCGCCAGTCGGGGGAATGACAGGGCGAGAAGGGGGTACTATGGCTACACCTTC
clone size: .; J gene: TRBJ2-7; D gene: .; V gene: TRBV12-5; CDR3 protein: CASGLQGEQYF; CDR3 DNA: TGTGCTAGTGGTTTGCAGGGCGAGCAGTACTTC
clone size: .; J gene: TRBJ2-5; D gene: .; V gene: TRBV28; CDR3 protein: CASSSPPAGITGTQYF; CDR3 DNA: TGTGCCAGCAGTTCCCCCCCCGCCGGGATCACGGGGACCCAGTACTTC
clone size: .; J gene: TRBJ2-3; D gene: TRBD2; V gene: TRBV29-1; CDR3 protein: CSVDREGTDTQYF; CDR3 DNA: TGCAGCGTTGACAGGGAGGGGACAGATACGCAGTATTTT
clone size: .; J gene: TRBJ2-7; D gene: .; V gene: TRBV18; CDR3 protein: CASSPNWDSSSYEQYF; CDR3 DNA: TGTGCCAGCTCGCCAAATTGGGACTCATCCTCCTACGAGCAGTACTTC
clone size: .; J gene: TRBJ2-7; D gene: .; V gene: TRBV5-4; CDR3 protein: CASSREGLQKQYF; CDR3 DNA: TGTGCCAGCAGCCGTGAGGGTCTACAAAAGCAGTACTTC
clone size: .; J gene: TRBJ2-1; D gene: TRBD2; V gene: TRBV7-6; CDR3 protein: CASSSSPAGGREQFF; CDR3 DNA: TGTGCCAGCAGCTCCTCCCCAGCGGGGGGGCGTGAGCAGTTCTTC
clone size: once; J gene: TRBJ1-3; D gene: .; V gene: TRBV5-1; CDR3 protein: CASKVAAASGNTIYF; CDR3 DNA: TGCGCCAGCAAGGTGGCGGCTGCCTCTGGAAACACCATATATTTT
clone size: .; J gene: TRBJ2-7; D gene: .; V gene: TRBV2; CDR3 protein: CASSGWDSPYEQYF; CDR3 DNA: TGTGCCAGCAGTGGTTGGGACTCTCCCTACGAGCAGTACTTC
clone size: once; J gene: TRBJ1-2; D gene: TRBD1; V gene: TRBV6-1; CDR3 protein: CASSDRGTGDYGYTF; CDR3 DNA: TGTGCCAGCAGTGACCGGGGGACAGGGGACTATGGCTACACCTTC
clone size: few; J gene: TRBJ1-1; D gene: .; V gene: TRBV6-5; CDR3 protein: CASKSSRGLGTEAFF; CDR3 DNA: TGTGCCAGCAAGTCGTCTCGAGGGCTGGGCACTGAAGCTTTCTTT
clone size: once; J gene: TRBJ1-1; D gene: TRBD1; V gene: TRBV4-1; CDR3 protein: CASSQEGQATEAFF; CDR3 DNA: TGCGCCAGCAGCCAAGAAGGACAGGCCACTGAAGCTTTCTTT
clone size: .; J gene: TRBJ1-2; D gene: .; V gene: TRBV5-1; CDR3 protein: CASSFQGGNYGYTF; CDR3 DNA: TGCGCCAGCAGCTTCCAAGGAGGGAACTATGGCTACACCTTC
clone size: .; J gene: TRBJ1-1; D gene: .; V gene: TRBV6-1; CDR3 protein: CASSELQGGTEAFF; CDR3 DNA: TGTGCCAGCAGTGAACTACAGGGTGGTACTGAAGCTTTCTTT
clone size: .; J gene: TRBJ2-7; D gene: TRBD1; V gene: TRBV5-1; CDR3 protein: CASSERWTGGLNEQYF; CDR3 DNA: TGCGCCAGCAGCGAACGATGGACAGGGGGCCTAAACGAGCAGTACTTC
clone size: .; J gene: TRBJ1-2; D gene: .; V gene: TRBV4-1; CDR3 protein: CASSHQGKNYGYTF; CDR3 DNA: TGCGCCAGCAGCCACCAGGGGAAAAACTATGGCTACACCTTC
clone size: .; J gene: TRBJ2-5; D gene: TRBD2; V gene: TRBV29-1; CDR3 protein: CSTGLALYQETQYF; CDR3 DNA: TGCAGCACCGGACTAGCTCTGTACCAAGAGACCCAGTACTTC
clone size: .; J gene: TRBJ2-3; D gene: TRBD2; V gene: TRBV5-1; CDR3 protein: CASSLGLTSGRAADTQYF; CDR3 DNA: TGCGCCAGCAGCTTGGGTTTGACTAGCGGGAGGGCCGCAGATACGCAGTATTTT
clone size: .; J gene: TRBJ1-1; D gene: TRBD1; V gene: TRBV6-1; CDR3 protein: CASSAWDRGLKTGNTEAFF; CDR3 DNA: TGTGCCAGCAGTGCCTGGGACAGGGGGCTGAAAACCGGTAACACTGAAGCTTTCTTT
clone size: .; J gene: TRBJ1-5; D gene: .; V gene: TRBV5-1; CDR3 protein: CASSPLGGNQPQHF; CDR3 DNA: TGCGCCAGCAGCCCTCTAGGGGGCAATCAGCCCCAGCATTTT
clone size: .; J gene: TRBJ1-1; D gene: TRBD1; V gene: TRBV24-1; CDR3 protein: CATSEPTGGYRNTEAFF; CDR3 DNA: TGTGCCACCAGTGAACCTACAGGGGGCTATAGGAACACTGAAGCTTTCTTT
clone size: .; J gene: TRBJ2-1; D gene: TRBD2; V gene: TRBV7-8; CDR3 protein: CASSSLVPGTSGRIRSYNEQFF; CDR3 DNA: TGTGCCAGCAGCTCTCTGGTACCCGGGACTAGCGGGAGAATAAGGTCCTACAATGAGCAGTTCTTC
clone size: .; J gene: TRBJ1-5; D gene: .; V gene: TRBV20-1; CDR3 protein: CSASHTGSSDQPQHF; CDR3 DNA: TGCAGTGCTAGTCATACAGGGTCTAGCGATCAGCCCCAGCATTTT
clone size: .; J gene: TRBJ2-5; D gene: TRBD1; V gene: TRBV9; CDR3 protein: CASSVAGTVNQETQYF; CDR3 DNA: TGTGCCAGCAGCGTAGCAGGGACAGTTAATCAAGAGACCCAGTACTTC
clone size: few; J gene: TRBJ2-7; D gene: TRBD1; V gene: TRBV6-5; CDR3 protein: CASTIGGRYEQYF; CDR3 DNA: TGTGCCAGCACGATAGGGGGCCGCTACGAGCAGTACTTC
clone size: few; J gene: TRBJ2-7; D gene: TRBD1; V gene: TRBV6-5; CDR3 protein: CASSLYRGTYEQYF; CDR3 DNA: TGTGCCAGCAGTTTATACAGGGGGACGTACGAGCAGTACTTC